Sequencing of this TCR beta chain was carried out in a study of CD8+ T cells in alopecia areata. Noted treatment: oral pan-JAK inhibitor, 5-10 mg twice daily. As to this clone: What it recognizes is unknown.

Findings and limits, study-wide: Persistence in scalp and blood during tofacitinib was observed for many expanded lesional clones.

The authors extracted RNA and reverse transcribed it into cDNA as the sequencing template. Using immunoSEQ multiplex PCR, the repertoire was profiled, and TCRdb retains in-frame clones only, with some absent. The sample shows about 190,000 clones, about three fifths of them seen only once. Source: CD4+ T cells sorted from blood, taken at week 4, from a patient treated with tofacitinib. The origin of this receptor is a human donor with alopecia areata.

The CDR3: CSAGILDGYTF. In DNA form, the CDR3 reads TGCAGCGCTGGCATCCTGGATGGCTACACCTTC. The rearrangement links TRBV29-1 to TRBJ1-2; no firm D call. This CDR3 region has 11 residues. The germline gives CDR1 SQVTM, CDR2 ANQGSEA. V was shortened by 7 bases and J by 6 bases, with 12 bases between the two germline ends.